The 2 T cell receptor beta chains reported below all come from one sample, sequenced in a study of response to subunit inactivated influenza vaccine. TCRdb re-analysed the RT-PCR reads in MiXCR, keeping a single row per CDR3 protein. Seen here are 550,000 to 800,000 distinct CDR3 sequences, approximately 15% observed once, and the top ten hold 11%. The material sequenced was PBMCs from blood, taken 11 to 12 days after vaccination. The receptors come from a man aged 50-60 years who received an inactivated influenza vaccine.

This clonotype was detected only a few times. CDR3 sequence reads: CASSKRQSSYEQYF. The CDR3 DNA sequence: TGCGCCAGCAGCAAACGACAGAGCTCCTACGAGCAGTACTTC. The chain is built from TRBV5-1 and TRBJ2-7; D is perhaps TRBD1 (5 bases). The CDR3 has 14 amino acids. Trimming pared 4 bases from V and 0 bases from J, leaving 11 bases between. The germline gives CDR1 SGHRS, CDR2 YFSETQ.

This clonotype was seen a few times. DNA for the CDR3: TGTGCCACCAGCTCCGGGACTAGGCACACCGGGGAGCTGTTTTTT. Protein: CATSSGTRHTGELFF. This chain connects TRBV15 to TRBJ2-2, with 8 bases lining up with TRBD2. Germline V gene lookup returns CDR1 LNHNV and CDR2 YYDKDF (reference sequence). The CDR3 sequence is 15 residues long. V lost 5 bases and J lost 3; bases outside the gene matches: 5. Based on the CDR3 plus reference TRBV15 and TRBJ2-2, the full variable domain is DAMVIQNPRYQVTQFGKPVTLSCSQTLNHNVMYWYQQKSSQAPKLLFHYYDKDFNNEADTPDNFQSRRPNTSFCFLDIRSPGLGDTAMYLCATSSGTRHTGELFFGEGSRLTVL.